A selection of T cell receptor beta chains follows, all from one sample in a study. MiXCR was run by TCRdb on the 5' RACE reads, yielding one entry per CDR3 protein. The sample has around 57,000 distinct CDR3 sequences, around 26% seen once. The sample comprised tumor-infiltrating memory CD4+ T cells sorted from the breast tumor. These receptors originate from a female donor with breast cancer. Both conserved end residues are part of each CDR3. The D gene is left open where the match is weak. Clone size, where shown, is once, few, many, or a class for clones that have expanded.

j_gene,d_gene,abundance,v_gene,CDR3aa,CDR3nt
TRBJ1-2,.,once,TRBV20-1,CSARDRRGLGYTF,TGCAGTGCTAGAGATAGACGAGGGTTGGGCTACACCTTC
TRBJ2-5,.,many,TRBV7-6,CASSISGETQYF,TGTGCCAGCAGCATCAGTGGGGAGACCCAGTACTTC
TRBJ2-2,.,.,TRBV20-1,CSALHAGRATGELFF,TGCAGTGCCCTCCACGCAGGGCGCGCCACCGGGGAGCTGTTTTTT
TRBJ2-3,TRBD1,few,TRBV6-5,CASSQSGGPADTQYF,TGTGCCAGCAGTCAGTCAGGGGGCCCTGCAGATACGCAGTATTTT
TRBJ2-3,TRBD2,.,TRBV12-3/TRBV12-4,CASSKRTSGTDTQYF,TGTGCCAGCAGTAAAAGGACTAGCGGGACAGATACGCAGTATTTT
TRBJ1-5,.,.,TRBV18,CASSRMGPSNQPQHF,TGTGCCAGCTCACGAATGGGACCGAGCAATCAGCCCCAGCATTTT
TRBJ1-6,.,.,TRBV12-3/TRBV12-4,CASSLTQGDSPLHF,TGTGCCAGCAGTTTGACCCAAGGGGACTCACCCCTCCACTTT
TRBJ2-1,TRBD2,.,TRBV5-1,CASSLRAGGPEDEQFF,TGCGCCAGCAGCTTGCGGGCGGGAGGGCCTGAAGATGAGCAGTTCTTC
TRBJ2-7,.,.,TRBV10-3,CAISPTRGVSYEQYF,TGTGCCATCAGCCCTACTAGAGGGGTCTCCTACGAGCAGTACTTC
TRBJ2-3,.,few,TRBV20-1,CSAFEGVSTDTQYF,TGCAGTGCTTTTGAAGGAGTTAGCACAGATACGCAGTATTTT
TRBJ1-6,.,.,TRBV5-6,CASSRRTVGYSPLHF,TGTGCCAGCAGCCGCCGGACAGTAGGGTATTCACCCCTCCACTTT
TRBJ2-7,.,few,TRBV28,CASRSGTDNPYEQYF,TGTGCCAGCAGGTCCGGGACGGACAACCCCTACGAGCAGTACTTC
TRBJ2-5,.,.,TRBV5-5,CASSLIFNQEETQYF,TGTGCCAGCAGCCTTATTTTTAACCAGGAAGAGACCCAGTACTTC
TRBJ1-2,.,.,TRBV6-1,CASSGGAWDSNYGYTF,TGTGCCAGCAGTGGAGGGGCGTGGGACTCTAACTATGGCTACACCTTC
TRBJ1-1,.,.,TRBV15,CATTWGHQGTEAFF,TGTGCCACCACTTGGGGACACCAGGGCACTGAAGCTTTCTTT
TRBJ2-3,.,few,TRBV20-1,CSATPHYTQYF,TGCAGTGCAACACCCCATTATACGCAGTATTTT
TRBJ2-2,.,few,TRBV5-1,CASTPRGGTGELFF,TGCGCCAGCACTCCCCGGGGTGGCACCGGGGAGCTGTTTTTT
TRBJ2-7,TRBD2,.,TRBV20-1,CSARGLAGFSYEQYF,TGCAGTGCTAGAGGGCTAGCGGGGTTCTCCTACGAGCAGTACTTC
TRBJ1-1,.,.,TRBV19,CASSIVGRKGTEASF,TGTGCCAGTAGTATAGTAGGCCGAAAGGGCACTGAAGCTTCCTTT
TRBJ2-1,.,.,TRBV20-1,CSARIGGGGQFF,TGCAGTGCTAGAATCGGCGGAGGGGGGCAGTTCTTC
TRBJ2-7,TRBD1,many,TRBV4-3,CASSLGTGDEQYF,TGCGCCAGCAGCCTCGGGACAGGGGACGAGCAGTACTTC
TRBJ2-1,.,few,TRBV11-3,CASSLDGTILYNEQFF,TGTGCCAGCAGCTTAGACGGGACAATACTCTACAATGAGCAGTTCTTC
TRBJ2-5,TRBD1,few,TRBV11-3,CASSPGQVGETQYF,TGTGCCAGCAGTCCGGGACAGGTGGGCGAGACCCAGTACTTC
TRBJ2-7,.,few,TRBV12-3/TRBV12-4,CASSPIMGDEQYF,TGTGCCAGCAGCCCTATAATGGGGGACGAGCAGTACTTC
TRBJ1-3,.,few,TRBV5-1,CASSPTASSGNTIYF,TGCGCCAGCAGCCCCACCGCCAGCTCTGGAAACACCATATATTTT
TRBJ2-6,.,.,TRBV6-5,CASSLTGQVSGANVLTF,TGTGCCAGCAGCCTGACAGGCCAAGTGTCTGGGGCCAACGTCCTGACTTTC
TRBJ1-5,.,few,TRBV5-1,CASSLRGESNQPQHF,TGCGCCAGCAGCTTGCGAGGGGAAAGCAATCAGCCCCAGCATTTT
TRBJ2-5,TRBD1,few,TRBV5-1,CASSSGDRGRGETQYF,TGCGCCAGCAGCTCTGGGGACAGGGGGCGCGGGGAGACCCAGTACTTC
TRBJ2-1,TRBD2,.,TRBV5-1,CASSKTSGWGNEQFF,TGCGCCAGCAGTAAGACTAGCGGGTGGGGAAATGAGCAGTTCTTC
TRBJ1-4,.,few,TRBV5-5,CASRPGTGNEKLFF,TGTGCCAGCAGACCCGGGACGGGTAATGAAAAACTGTTTTTT
TRBJ2-3,TRBD1,few,TRBV5-1,CASSLGLQGAGDTQYF,TGCGCCAGCAGCTTGGGTTTGCAGGGGGCTGGAGATACGCAGTATTTT
TRBJ2-5,.,few,TRBV2,CASRQLKTQYF,TGTGCCAGCAGACAGCTAAAGACCCAGTACTTC
TRBJ1-1,.,.,TRBV5-1,CASSLDSQAAEAFF,TGCGCCAGCAGCTTGGACTCTCAAGCCGCTGAAGCTTTCTTT
TRBJ2-5,TRBD1,few,TRBV19,CASSIQQGQTQYF,TGTGCCAGTAGTATTCAACAGGGGCAGACCCAGTACTTC
TRBJ1-1,.,few,TRBV5-1,CASMPTGDNTEAFF,TGCGCCAGCATGCCAACAGGAGACAACACTGAAGCTTTCTTT
TRBJ2-5,.,once,TRBV11-2,CASSSVGTQYF,TGTGCCAGCAGCTCCGTGGGGACCCAGTACTTC
TRBJ2-2,.,many,TRBV5-1,CASSLYELAGELFF,TGCGCCAGCAGCTTGTATGAGTTAGCCGGGGAGCTGTTTTTT
TRBJ1-2,.,.,TRBV6-1,CASSAGFYGYTF,TGTGCCAGCAGTGCTGGATTTTATGGCTACACCTTC
TRBJ1-1,.,medium-sized,TRBV10-3,CAISEGAWGPNTEAFF,TGTGCCATCAGTGAGGGGGCGTGGGGACCTAACACTGAAGCTTTCTTT
TRBJ2-3,.,.,TRBV5-1,CASSRSLDTDTQYF,TGCGCCAGCAGCCGATCTTTAGACACAGATACGCAGTATTTT
TRBJ2-7,.,few,TRBV6-1,CASSEQPYEQYF,TGTGCCAGCAGTGAGCAGCCTTACGAGCAGTACTTC
TRBJ2-6,.,few,TRBV28,CASSTTAGANVLTF,TGTGCCAGCAGTACAACAGCCGGGGCCAACGTCCTGACTTTC
TRBJ1-1,TRBD1,.,TRBV5-1,CASSLEGTGTTEAFF,TGCGCCAGCAGCTTGGAGGGGACAGGGACCACTGAAGCTTTCTTT
TRBJ1-1,TRBD1,many,TRBV10-3,CAISEKFGTGTEAFF,TGTGCCATCAGTGAGAAATTCGGGACAGGGACTGAAGCTTTCTTT
TRBJ2-5,.,many,TRBV7-2,CASSLVASAQETQYF,TGTGCCAGCAGCTTAGTGGCCAGCGCCCAAGAGACCCAGTACTTC
TRBJ1-1,TRBD1,few,TRBV5-1,CASSWGSGTGAFF,TGCGCCAGCAGCTGGGGATCCGGGACAGGGGCTTTCTTT